Below are 22 T cell receptor beta chains sequenced from a single sample in a study of blood T cell repertoires in COVID-19. Clones were sequenced by immunoSEQ multiplex PCR, and TCRdb holds only the in-frame ones, with some missing. The sample lists tens of thousands of clones, roughly 89% occurring once. The sample taken for sequencing was peripheral blood. The receptors derive from a woman of 80 years or more with acute or convalescent COVID-19.

The chain is built from TRBV19 and TRBJ1-5; TRBD1 agrees at 7 bases. CDR1 is LNHDA and CDR2 is SQIVND in the germline V gene (reference sequence). The CDR3 contains 15 residues. V lost 5 bases and J lost 0; bases outside the gene matches: 4. CDR3 DNA: TGTGCCAGTAGTGGGGGGACAGTTAGCAATCAGCCCCAGCATTTT. It yields the protein CASSGGTVSNQPQHF.

V usage is TRBV15 and J usage is TRBJ1-2, with D hard to call. The V end was cut by 0 bases, the J end by 4 bases, with 9 bases between. Germline V lookup: CDR1 LNHNV, CDR2 YYDKDF (reference sequence). There are 14 residues in the CDR3. The CDR3 DNA reads as TGTGCCACCAGCAGAGATCGTCGGGGCTATGGCTACACCTTC. It yields the protein CATSRDRRGYGYTF.

V gene TRBV7-4 combines with J gene TRBJ2-7; possibly TRBD1 for D (6 bases). Germline V gene sequence: CDR1 SGHVT, CDR2 SQSDAQ. The ends were cut back, 5 bases at V and 2 bases at J, with 16 bases in the middle. The CDR3 covers 15 residues. The CDR3 loop is CASSPRGCGTYEQYF. CDR3 nucleotide sequence: TGTGCCAGCAGCCCCAGGGGATGTGGCACCTACGAGCAGTACTTC.

The V and J genes are TRBV3-1 (or the pseudogene TRBV3-2) and TRBJ2-1; the match to TRBD1 covers 9 bases. This CDR3 has 15 residues. V lost 1 base and J lost 7; bases outside the gene matches: 5. Germline lookup yields CDR1 LGHDT and CDR2 YNNKEL (reference sequence). DNA for the CDR3: TGTGCCAGCAGCCAAGGGGGACAGGGCAGAAATGAGCAGTTCTTC. It specifies CASSQGGQGRNEQFF.

This sequence joins TRBV19 and TRBJ1-3; no reliable D call. Germline lookup yields CDR1 LNHDA and CDR2 SQIVND (reference sequence). The CDR3 has 16 residues. The V end was cut by 5 bases, the J end by 0 bases, with 14 bases between. The CDR3 sequence is CASSLIFRSSGNTIYF. CDR3 nucleotide sequence: TGTGCCAGTAGTCTCATCTTTAGGAGCTCTGGAAACACCATATATTTT.

The chain has TRBV27 and TRBJ1-6; 7 positions match TRBD1. The germline V gene has CDR1 MNHEY and CDR2 SMNVEV (reference sequence). The CDR3 is 15 residues long. Losses at the gene ends were 5 bases for V and 10 bases for J; bases not matched to a gene: 11. The CDR3 DNA reads TGTGCCAGCAGTCCGCAGAGACAGGGTGGATCACCCCTCCACTTT. Translated: CASSPQRQGGSPLHF.

This chain links TRBV19 with TRBJ2-7, with D maybe TRBD2 (6 bases). The V gene lost 5 bases and the J gene lost 3 bases, with 11 bases spanning the gap. CDR3 length: 13 residues. CDR1 LNHDA and CDR2 SQIVND come from the germline V gene (reference sequence). CDR3 sequence: CASSGGVVYEQYF. As DNA, the CDR3 is TGTGCCAGTAGTGGCGGGGTAGTCTACGAGCAGTACTTC.

The V and J genes are TRBV3-1 (or the pseudogene TRBV3-2) and TRBJ1-1; D is perhaps TRBD1 (6 bases). V lost 0 bases and J 4 bases, leaving 6 bases between the germline ends. Germline CDR1 is LGHDT and CDR2 is YNNKEL (reference sequence). The CDR3 spans 13 residues. The CDR3 protein is CASSQEGATEAFF. Here the CDR3 DNA reads TGTGCCAGCAGCCAAGAGGGGGCCACTGAAGCTTTCTTT.

This chain links TRBV5-1 with TRBJ2-2, with D possibly matching TRBD2 (9 bases). This CDR3 is 16 amino acids long. CDR1 is SGHRS, CDR2 YFSETQ, per germline. The ends were cut back, 4 bases at V and 7 bases at J, with 20 bases in the middle. As DNA, the CDR3 is TGCGCCAGCAGCGTACTAGCGGGCGGACAGGGCGGGGAGCTGTTTTTT. Protein: CASSVLAGGQGGELFF. Full variable domain (missing parts from reference TRBV5-1 and TRBJ2-2): KAGVTQTPRYLIKTRGQQVTLSCSPISGHRSVSWYQQTPGQGLQFLFEYFSETQRNKGNFPGRFSGRQFSNSRSEMNVSTLELGDSALYLCASSVLAGGQGGELFFGEGSRLTVL.

CDR3 bases: TGTGCCAGCAGCCAAGACCAAGGGGCCCCCCACGTTTCACCCCTCCACTTT. Amino acid sequence: CASSQDQGAPHVSPLHF. The rearrangement joins TRBV4-2 to TRBJ1-6, with D tentatively TRBD1 (5 bases). Trimming shortened V by 0 bases and J by 9 bases, and 18 bases separated the two germline ends. The germline V gene encodes CDR1 LGHNA and CDR2 YNFKEQ. This CDR3 comprises 17 residues.

The chain has TRBV19 and TRBJ2-1; a possible D gene is TRBD1 (6 bases). V was trimmed by 5 bases and J by 0 bases, leaving 11 bases between them. Germline V gene lookup returns CDR1 LNHDA and CDR2 SQIVND (reference sequence). This CDR3 is built from 15 residues. CDR3 sequence reads: CASSLDRSSYNEQFF. CDR3 sequence (DNA): TGTGCCAGTAGTTTGGACAGAAGCTCCTACAATGAGCAGTTCTTC.

This chain uses TRBV18 with TRBJ1-1; D unresolved. Germline V gives CDR1 KGHSH, CDR2 LQKENI. This CDR3 region has 16 residues. V was clipped by 1 base and J by 4 bases, with 16 bases between them. DNA for the CDR3: TGTGCCAGCTCACCACTCACCGGGGATAACCCCACTGAAGCTTTCTTT. Protein product: CASSPLTGDNPTEAFF.

The J gene is TRBJ1-2, the V gene TRBV5-1, with a tentative D call TRBD1 (5 bases). Germline CDR1 SGHRS, CDR2 YFSETQ. Trimming cost V 3 bases and J 4 bases, with 13 bases left between them. The CDR3 length is 14 residues. This chain's CDR3 is CASSWGDSSYGYTF. CDR3 bases: TGCGCCAGCAGCTGGGGCGACAGTAGCTATGGCTACACCTTC.

V gene TRBV19 combines with J gene TRBJ1-5; no reliable D call. This CDR3 is built from 12 residues. Trimming removed 10 bases from V and 6 bases from J, with 13 bases in between. CDR1 and CDR2 from the germline V gene are LNHDA and SQIVND (reference sequence). CDR3 sequence reads: CATSMRAQPQHF. The CDR3 nucleotides are TGTGCCACCTCTATGAGGGCTCAGCCCCAGCATTTT.

The J gene is TRBJ1-1, the V gene TRBV19; 7 bases are a match to TRBD1. CDR3 length equals 14 residues. The germline CDR1 and CDR2 sequences are LNHDA and SQIVND (reference sequence). With 6 bases clipped from V and 3 bases from J, the junction kept 7 bases outside the gene matches. CDR3 amino acids: CASRTTGADTEAFF. The CDR3 DNA reads as TGTGCCAGTAGGACCACAGGGGCGGACACTGAAGCTTTCTTT.

The CDR3: CASSAVGGNSPLHF. For the CDR3, the DNA is TGTGCCAGCAGTGCGGTGGGGGGTAATTCACCCCTCCACTTT. The V gene is TRBV2, the J gene TRBJ1-6, with D tentatively TRBD1 (5 bases). CDR1 is SNHLY and CDR2 is FYNNEI in the germline V gene. V was shortened by 4 bases and J by 6 bases, with 10 bases between the two germline ends. CDR3 length equals 14 residues.

This sequence joins TRBV28 and TRBJ1-4; 7 nucleotides align to TRBD1. The CDR3 extends over 14 amino acids. Germline assignment: CDR1 MDHEN and CDR2 SYDVKM. The ends lost 7 bases at V and 7 bases at J; junction bases unmatched: 9. CDR3 region: CASKSGQTSEKLFF. As DNA, the CDR3 is TGTGCCAGCAAGTCGGGACAGACGTCTGAAAAACTGTTTTTT.

V is TRBV4-2 and J is TRBJ1-1; a possible D gene is TRBD1 (6 bases). This CDR3 is built from 15 residues. V lost 1 base to trimming and J lost 5 bases, with 14 bases between them. The V gene's germline CDR1 is LGHNA and CDR2 YNFKEQ. CDR3 nucleotide sequence: TGTGCCAGCAGCCAAGGTCACAGGGAGGGTACTGAAGCTTTCTTT. Translation: CASSQGHREGTEAFF.

The sample holds a few counts of this clone. V is TRBV9 and J is TRBJ1-1, with 8 bases lining up with TRBD1. This CDR3 spans 15 amino acids. V gave up 2 bases and J gave up 5 bases; unmatched junction bases: 8. The germline V gene has CDR1 SGDLS and CDR2 YYNGEE. The CDR3 reads CASSVGTGIGTEAFF. The DNA of the CDR3 is TGTGCCAGCAGCGTTGGGACAGGTATAGGAACTGAAGCTTTCTTT. Full variable domain (remainder filled in from reference TRBV9 and TRBJ1-1): DSGVTQTPKHLITATGQRVTLRCSPRSGDLSVYWYQQSLDQGLQFLIQYYNGEERAKGNILERFSAQQFPDLHSELNLSSLELGDSALYFCASSVGTGIGTEAFFGQGTRLTVV.

A word on this clone: One junction end does not reproduce the germline sequence, and a read error may be involved. This rearrangement joins TRBV18 to TRBJ2-7; D possibly matches TRBD1 or TRBD2 (5 bases each). This CDR3 contains 13 residues. Germline V gene lookup returns CDR1 KGHSH and CDR2 LQKENI. The CDR3 coding sequence is TGTGCCAGCGCACCAGGGTCCCGGGGCGAGCAGTACTTC. It translates to CASAPGSRGEQYF.

CDR3 region: CASSQDSQASGNTIYF. The CDR3 bases are TGTGCCAGCAGCCAAGATTCACAGGCCTCTGGAAACACCATATATTTT. J is TRBJ1-3 and V is TRBV3-1 (or the pseudogene TRBV3-2); D possibly corresponds to TRBD1 (5 bases). V shed 0 bases and J shed 0 bases, with 9 bases lying between them. Per germline, CDR1 LGHDT and CDR2 YNNKEL (reference sequence). This CDR3 comprises 16 residues.

The rearrangement joins TRBV24-1 to TRBJ2-2; 8 positions agree with TRBD1. The junction had 5 bases not matched to a gene; V was cut back by 3 bases and J by 3 bases. CDR1 is KGHDR, CDR2 SFDVKD, per germline. The CDR3 loop spans 16 amino acids. CDR3 nucleotide sequence: TGTGCCACCAGTGATGGGGACAGGTCCCACACCGGGGAGCTGTTTTTT. Translation: CATSDGDRSHTGELFF.